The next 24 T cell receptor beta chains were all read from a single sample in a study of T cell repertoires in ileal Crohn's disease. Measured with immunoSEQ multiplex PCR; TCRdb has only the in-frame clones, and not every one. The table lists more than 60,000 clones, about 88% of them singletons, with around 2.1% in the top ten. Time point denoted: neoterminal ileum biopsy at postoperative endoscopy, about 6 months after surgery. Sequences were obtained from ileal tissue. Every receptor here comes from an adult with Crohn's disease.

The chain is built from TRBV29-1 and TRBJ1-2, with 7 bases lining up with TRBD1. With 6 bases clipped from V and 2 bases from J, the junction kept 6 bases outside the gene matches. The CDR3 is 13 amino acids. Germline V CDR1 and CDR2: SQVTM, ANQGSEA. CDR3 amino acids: CSVRDRENYGYTF. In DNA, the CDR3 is TGCAGCGTCCGGGACAGAGAAAACTATGGCTACACCTTC.

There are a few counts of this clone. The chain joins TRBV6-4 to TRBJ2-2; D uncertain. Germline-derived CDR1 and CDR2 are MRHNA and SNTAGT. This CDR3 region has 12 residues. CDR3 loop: CASSLSTGELFF. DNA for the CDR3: TGTGCTTCCTCCCTTTCCACCGGGGAGCTGTTTTTT.

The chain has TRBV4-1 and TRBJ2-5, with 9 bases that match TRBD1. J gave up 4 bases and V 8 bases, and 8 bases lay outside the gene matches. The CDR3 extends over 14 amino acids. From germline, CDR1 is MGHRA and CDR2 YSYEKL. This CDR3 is CASAQGQGTETQYF. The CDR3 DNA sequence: TGCGCCAGCGCGCAGGGACAGGGAACAGAGACCCAGTACTTC.

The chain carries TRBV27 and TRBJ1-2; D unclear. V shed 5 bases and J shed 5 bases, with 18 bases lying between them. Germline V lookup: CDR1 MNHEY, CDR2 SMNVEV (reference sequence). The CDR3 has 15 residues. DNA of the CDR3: TGTGCCAGCAGTAAATATATGAAACGAGGTTATGGCTACACCTTC. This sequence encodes CASSKYMKRGYGYTF.

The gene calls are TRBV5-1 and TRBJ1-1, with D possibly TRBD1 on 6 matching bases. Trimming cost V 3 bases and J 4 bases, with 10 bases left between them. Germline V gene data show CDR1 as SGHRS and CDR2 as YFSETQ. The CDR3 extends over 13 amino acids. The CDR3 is CASSSQGFTEAFF. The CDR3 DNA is TGCGCCAGCAGCTCGCAGGGGTTCACTGAAGCTTTCTTT.

The CDR3 nucleotides read TGTGCCAGCAGTGATTCCAGGGGTGGCTACACCTTC. Protein sequence: CASSDSRGGYTF. The chain is built from TRBV6-4 and TRBJ1-2; D is possibly TRBD1 (6 bases). Trimming cost V 3 bases and J 7 bases, with 9 bases left between them. Germline V lookup: CDR1 MRHNA, CDR2 SNTAGT. The CDR3 sequence is 12 residues long.

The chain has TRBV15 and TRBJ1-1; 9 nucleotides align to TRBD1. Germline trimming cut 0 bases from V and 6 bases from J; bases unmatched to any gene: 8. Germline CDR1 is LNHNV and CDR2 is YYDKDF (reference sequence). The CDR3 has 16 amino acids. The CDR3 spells CATSRDVGTGRAEAFF. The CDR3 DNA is TGTGCCACCAGCAGAGATGTGGGGACAGGGAGGGCTGAAGCTTTCTTT. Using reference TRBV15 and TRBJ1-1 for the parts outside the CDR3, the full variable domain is DAMVIQNPRYQVTQFGKPVTLSCSQTLNHNVMYWYQQKSSQAPKLLFHYYDKDFNNEADTPDNFQSRRPNTSFCFLDIRSPGLGDTAMYLCATSRDVGTGRAEAFFGQGTRLTVV.

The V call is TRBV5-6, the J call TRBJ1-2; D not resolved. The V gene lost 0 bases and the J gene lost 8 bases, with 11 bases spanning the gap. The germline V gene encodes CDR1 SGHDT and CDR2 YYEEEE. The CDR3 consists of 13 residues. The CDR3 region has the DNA TGTGCCAGCAGCTTGGGATGGGGAGGAGGCTACACCTTC. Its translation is CASSLGWGGGYTF.

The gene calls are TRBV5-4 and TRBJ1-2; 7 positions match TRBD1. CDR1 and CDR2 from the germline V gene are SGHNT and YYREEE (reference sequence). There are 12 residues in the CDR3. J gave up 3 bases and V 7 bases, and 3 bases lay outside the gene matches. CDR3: CASGDRDYGYTF. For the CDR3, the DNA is TGTGCCAGCGGCGACAGGGACTATGGCTACACCTTC.

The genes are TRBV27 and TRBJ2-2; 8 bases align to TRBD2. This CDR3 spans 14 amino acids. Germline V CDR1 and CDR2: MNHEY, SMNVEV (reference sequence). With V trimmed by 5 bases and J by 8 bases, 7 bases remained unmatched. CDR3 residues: CASSRSGSRGELFF. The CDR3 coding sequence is TGTGCCAGCAGTAGAAGCGGGAGCAGGGGGGAGCTGTTTTTT.

CDR3 protein: CASKPVAGTYEQYF. In DNA, the CDR3 is TGTGCCAGCAAGCCAGTAGCGGGAACCTACGAGCAGTACTTC. The chain uses TRBV27 and TRBJ2-7, with TRBD2 identical over 8 bases. V trimming: 7 bases; J trimming: 2 bases; junction bases outside the gene matches: 7. Germline CDR1 MNHEY, CDR2 SMNVEV (reference sequence). This CDR3 comprises 14 residues.

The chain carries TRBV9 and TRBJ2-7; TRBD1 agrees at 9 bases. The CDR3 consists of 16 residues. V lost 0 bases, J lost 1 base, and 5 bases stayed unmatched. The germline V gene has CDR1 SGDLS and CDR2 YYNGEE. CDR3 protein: CASSVADRGNSYEQYF. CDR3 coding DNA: TGTGCCAGCAGCGTAGCCGACAGGGGGAATTCCTACGAGCAGTACTTC.

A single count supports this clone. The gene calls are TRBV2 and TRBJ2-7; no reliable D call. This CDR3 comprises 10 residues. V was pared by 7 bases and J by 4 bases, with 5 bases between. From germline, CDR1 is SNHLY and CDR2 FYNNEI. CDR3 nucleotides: TGTGCCAGCACCTTGTACGAGCAGTACTTC. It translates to CASTLYEQYF.

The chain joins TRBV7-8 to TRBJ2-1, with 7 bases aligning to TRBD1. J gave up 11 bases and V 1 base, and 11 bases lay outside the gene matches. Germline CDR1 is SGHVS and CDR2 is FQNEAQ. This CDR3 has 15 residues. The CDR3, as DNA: TGTGCCAGCAGCTTAGACAAAGCCCGACAGGGTCAGCAGTTCTTC. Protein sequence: CASSLDKARQGQQFF.

CDR3: CASSLLSGPPEAFF. The DNA of the CDR3 is TGTGCCAGCAGCTTACTTTCTGGGCCACCTGAAGCTTTCTTT. The rearrangement uses TRBV7-6 and TRBJ1-1; D unclear. V lost 2 bases to trimming and J lost 6 bases, with 13 bases between them. Germline V gene data show CDR1 as SGHVS and CDR2 as FNYEAQ. The CDR3 has 14 residues.

The CDR3 sequence: CASSPRSGGSDTQYF. DNA for the CDR3: TGTGCCAGCTCACCAAGGTCAGGGGGATCGGATACGCAGTATTTT. The chain carries TRBV18 and TRBJ2-3; 7 bases map to TRBD1. From germline, CDR1 is KGHSH and CDR2 LQKENI. The V and J ends lost 2 bases and 6 bases, in that order; junction bases with no gene match: 8. The CDR3 is 15 amino acids.

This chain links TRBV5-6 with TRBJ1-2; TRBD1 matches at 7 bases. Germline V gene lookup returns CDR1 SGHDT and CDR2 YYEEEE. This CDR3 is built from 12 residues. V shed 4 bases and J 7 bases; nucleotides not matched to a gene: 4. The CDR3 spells CASSEDRVGYTF. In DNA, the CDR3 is TGTGCCAGCAGCGAAGACAGGGTTGGCTACACCTTC.

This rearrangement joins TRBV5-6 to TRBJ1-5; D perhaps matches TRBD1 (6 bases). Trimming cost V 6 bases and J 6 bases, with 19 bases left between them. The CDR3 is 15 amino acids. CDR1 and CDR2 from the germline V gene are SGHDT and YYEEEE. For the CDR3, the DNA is TGTGCCAGCACCAGAGGGCAGGGGAACCGTCAGCCCCAGCATTTT. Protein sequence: CASTRGQGNRQPQHF.

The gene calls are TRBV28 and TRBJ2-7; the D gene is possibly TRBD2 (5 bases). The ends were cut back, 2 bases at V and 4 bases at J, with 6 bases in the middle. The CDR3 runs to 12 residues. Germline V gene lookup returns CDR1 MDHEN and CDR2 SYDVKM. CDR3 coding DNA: TGTGCCAGCAGTTTAAGAGGGTACGAGCAGTACGTC. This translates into CASSLRGYEQYV.

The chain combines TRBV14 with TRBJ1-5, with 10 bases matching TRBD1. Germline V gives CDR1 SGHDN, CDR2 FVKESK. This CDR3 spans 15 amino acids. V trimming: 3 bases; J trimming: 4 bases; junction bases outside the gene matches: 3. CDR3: CASSQGQGWNQPQHF. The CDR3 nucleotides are TGTGCCAGCAGCCAGGGACAGGGGTGGAATCAGCCCCAGCATTTT.

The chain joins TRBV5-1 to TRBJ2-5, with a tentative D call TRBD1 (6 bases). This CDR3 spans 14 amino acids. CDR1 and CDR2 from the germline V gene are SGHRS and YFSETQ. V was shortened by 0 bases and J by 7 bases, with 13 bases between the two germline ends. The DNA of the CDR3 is TGCGCCAGCAGCTTGGAGCGGCAGGGGTCGACCCAGTACTTC. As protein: CASSLERQGSTQYF.

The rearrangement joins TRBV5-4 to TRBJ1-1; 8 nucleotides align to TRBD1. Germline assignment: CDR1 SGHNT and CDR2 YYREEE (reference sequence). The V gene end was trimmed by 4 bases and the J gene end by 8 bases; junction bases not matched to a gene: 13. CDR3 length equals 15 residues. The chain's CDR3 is CASSSSGRGRSEAFF. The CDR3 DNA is TGTGCCAGCAGCAGCTCAGGCAGGGGGCGTTCCGAAGCTTTCTTT. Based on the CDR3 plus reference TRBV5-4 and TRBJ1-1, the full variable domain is ETGVTQSPTHLIKTRGQQVTLRCSSQSGHNTVSWYQQALGQGPQFIFQYYREEENGRGNFPPRFSGLQFPNYSSELNVNALELDDSALYLCASSSSGRGRSEAFFGQGTRLTVV.

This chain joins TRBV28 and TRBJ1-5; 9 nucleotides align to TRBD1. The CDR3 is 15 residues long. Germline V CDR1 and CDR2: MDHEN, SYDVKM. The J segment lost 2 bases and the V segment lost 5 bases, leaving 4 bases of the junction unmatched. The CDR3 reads CASSGTGLGNQPQHF. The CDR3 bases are TGTGCCAGCAGTGGGACAGGGTTGGGCAATCAGCCCCAGCATTTT. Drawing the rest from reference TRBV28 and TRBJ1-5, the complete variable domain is DVKVTQSSRYLVKRTGEKVFLECVQDMDHENMFWYRQDPGLGLRLIYFSYDVKMKEKGDIPEGYSVSREKKERFSLILESASTNQTSMYLCASSGTGLGNQPQHFGDGTRLSIL.

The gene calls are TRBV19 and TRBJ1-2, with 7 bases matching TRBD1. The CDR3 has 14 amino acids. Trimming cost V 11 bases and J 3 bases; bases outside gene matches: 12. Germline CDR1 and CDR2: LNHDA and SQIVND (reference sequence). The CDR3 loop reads CAGHAGTDYYGYTF. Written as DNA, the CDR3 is TGTGCCGGTCACGCCGGGACAGATTACTATGGCTACACCTTC.